Detailed here is one T cell receptor beta chain. What this receptor recognizes is not known. No base qualities exist here, and no much larger clone lies one base off it. These data come from a study of blood T cell repertoires in COVID-19 (dated by TCRdb to about 2020). With respect to the entire study: Collaborator samples came from the United States, Italy and Spain and covered acute and convalescent phases of COVID-19. Sample metadata almost always included a de-identified subject ID, COVID-19 status, age in years and sex. Subjects who had been exposed to COVID-19, were actively infected with it, or had recovered from it provided the deeply sampled blood TCRbeta repertoires that made up the dataset. A freely available public database, intended as a resource for researchers studying the immune response to SARS-CoV-2, is where the repertoires were released. The samples were drawn from two sources: the first 160 participants of the ongoing ImmuneRACE study, and over 950 subjects contributed by 6 global collaborators. The material from the prospective study consisted of cDNA or gDNA derived from T cells, B-cell-depleted T cells, or PBMCs. Where available, HLA class I and class II types were taken from metadata supplied by the sample provider and were not determined by assay-based typing.

Beyond this particular receptor, the publication reports: Clinical and demographic metadata were provided uncurated, with the amount varying by source and participant.

Participants in the prospective study were aged 18 to 89 years, lived in 24 United States geographic areas, and enrolled through a virtual design. In the prospective study, cohorts were assigned on the basis of participant-reported clinical history obtained from a screening survey and a study questionnaire. For ImmuneRACE Cohort 3, a participant was defined as recovered based on two consecutive negative NP/OP PCR tests, clearance by a healthcare professional, or resolution of symptoms. Each participant in the prospective study had whole blood, serum and a nasopharyngeal or oropharyngeal swab collected by mobile phlebotomists. Additional blood draws and questionnaires over an approximately 2-month period could optionally be provided by prospective study participants. Before DNA extraction, prospective study blood samples were shipped either frozen or at room temperature. TCRbeta CDR3 regions were amplified from genomic DNA by means of the immunoSEQ Assay, a bias-controlled multiplex PCR. The paper's processing steps were these. Within the assay, amplification of reference gene primers was used to estimate how many nucleated cells each sample contained. Sequence reads were collapsed and filtered to measure the absolute abundance of every unique TCRbeta CDR3 rearrangement. For each sample, productive Simpson clonality was calculated by taking the square root of Simpson's diversity index across productive rearrangements. TCRdb took over this immuneACCESS table, retaining in-frame rearrangements with V and J assigned. Such tables are incomplete; in checked studies, under half of the missing clones stem from an unresolved V gene, and the remainder is unexplained. Clone size and V and J calls were adopted from that table, with D and trimming inferred from the DNA. The sample has 350,000 to 400,000 clones on record, 85% to 90% of them singletons. The ten largest clones represent about 1.8% of the sample.

The CDR3 runs 16 amino acids, cysteine and phenylalanine included. Only the CDR3 portion is preserved as DNA: 48 bases, with reading frame beginning at the first base. Cut back by 4 bases and 1 base, the V and J ends lie 13 bases apart. CDR1 and CDR2 are read off the germline V gene as SGHAT and FQNNGV. The chain was built from TRBV11-2 and TRBJ2-2, and possibly TRBD1, on 5 matching bases. Sequenced sample: PBMCs or T cells enriched from blood (not recorded which). The clonotype comes from a woman in her twenties or thirties who had recovered from COVID-19. The DNA sequence is given as TGTGCCAGCAGCTCACACAGGTCTAGGAACACCGGGGAGCTGTTTTTT. This translates into CASSSHRSRNTGELFF.